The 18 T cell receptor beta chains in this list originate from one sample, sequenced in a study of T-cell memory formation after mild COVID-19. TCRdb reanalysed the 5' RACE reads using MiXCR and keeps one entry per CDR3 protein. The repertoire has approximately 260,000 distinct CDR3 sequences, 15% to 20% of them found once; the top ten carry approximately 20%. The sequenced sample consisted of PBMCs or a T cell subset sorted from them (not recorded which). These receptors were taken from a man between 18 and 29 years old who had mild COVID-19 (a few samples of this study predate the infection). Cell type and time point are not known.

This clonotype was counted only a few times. The CDR3 here is CASSQGEGMGYTF. The DNA of the CDR3 is TGCGCCAGCAGCCAAGGCGAGGGCATGGGCTACACCTTC. V usage is TRBV4-3 and J usage is TRBJ1-2; D gene ambiguous. This CDR3 has 13 amino acids. V was clipped by 1 base and J by 8 bases, with 11 bases between them. CDR1 is LGHNA and CDR2 is YSLEER in the germline V gene.

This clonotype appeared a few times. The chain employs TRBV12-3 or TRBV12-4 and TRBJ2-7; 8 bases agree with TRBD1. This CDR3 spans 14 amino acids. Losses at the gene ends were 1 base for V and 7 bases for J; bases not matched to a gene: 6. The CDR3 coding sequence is TGTGCCAGCAGTTTAGGGCAGGGGGCAGAGGAGCAGTACTTC. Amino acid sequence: CASSLGQGAEEQYF.

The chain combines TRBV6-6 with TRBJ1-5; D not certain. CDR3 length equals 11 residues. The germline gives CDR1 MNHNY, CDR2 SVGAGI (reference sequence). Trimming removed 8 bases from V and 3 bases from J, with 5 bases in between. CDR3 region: CASCTNQPQHF. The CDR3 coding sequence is TGTGCCAGCTGTACCAATCAGCCCCAGCATTTT.

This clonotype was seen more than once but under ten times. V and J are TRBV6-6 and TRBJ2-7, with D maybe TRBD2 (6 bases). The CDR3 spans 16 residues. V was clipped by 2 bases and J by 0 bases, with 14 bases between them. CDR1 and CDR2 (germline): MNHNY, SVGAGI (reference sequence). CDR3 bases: TGTGCCAGCAGTTACGGAGCTGGAGGGAGCTCCTACGAGCAGTACGTC. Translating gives CASSYGAGGSSYEQYV.

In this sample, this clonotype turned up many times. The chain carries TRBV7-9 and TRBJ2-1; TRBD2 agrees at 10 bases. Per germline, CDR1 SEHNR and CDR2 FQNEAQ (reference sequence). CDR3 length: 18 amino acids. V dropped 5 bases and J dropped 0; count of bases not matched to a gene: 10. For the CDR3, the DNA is TGTGCCAGCAGCCCTAAGAGCGGGGGGGCCTTCTCCTACAATGAGCAGTTCTTC. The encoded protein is CASSPKSGGAFSYNEQFF.

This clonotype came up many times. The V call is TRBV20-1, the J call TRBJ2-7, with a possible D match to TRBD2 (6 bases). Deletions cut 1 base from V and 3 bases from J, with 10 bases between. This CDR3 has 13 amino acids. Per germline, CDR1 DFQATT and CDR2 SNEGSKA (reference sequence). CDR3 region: CSARGGGRYEQYF. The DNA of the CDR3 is TGCAGTGCTAGAGGGGGAGGCCGCTACGAGCAGTACTTC.

CDR3 region: CASGRMNTEAFF. CDR3 bases: TGTGCCAGCGGGCGGATGAACACTGAAGCTTTCTTT. This chain joins TRBV7-9 and TRBJ1-1; D not certain. The V gene lost 8 bases and the J gene lost 0 bases, with 7 bases spanning the gap. Germline lookup yields CDR1 SEHNR and CDR2 FQNEAQ (reference sequence). CDR3 size: 12 residues.

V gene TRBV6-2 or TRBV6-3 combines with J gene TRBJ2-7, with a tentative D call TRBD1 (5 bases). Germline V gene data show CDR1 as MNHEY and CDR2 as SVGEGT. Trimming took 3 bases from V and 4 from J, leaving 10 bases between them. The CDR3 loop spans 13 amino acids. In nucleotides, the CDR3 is TGTGCCAGCAGTTATTTGGGGCAGTACGAGCAGTACGTC. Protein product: CASSYLGQYEQYV.

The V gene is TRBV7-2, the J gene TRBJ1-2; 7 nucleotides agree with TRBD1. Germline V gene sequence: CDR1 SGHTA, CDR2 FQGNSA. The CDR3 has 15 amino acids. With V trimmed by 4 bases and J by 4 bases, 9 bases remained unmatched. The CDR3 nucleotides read TGTGCCAGCAGCTCCCCGACAGGGACCTTCTATGGCTACACCTTC. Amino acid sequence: CASSSPTGTFYGYTF.

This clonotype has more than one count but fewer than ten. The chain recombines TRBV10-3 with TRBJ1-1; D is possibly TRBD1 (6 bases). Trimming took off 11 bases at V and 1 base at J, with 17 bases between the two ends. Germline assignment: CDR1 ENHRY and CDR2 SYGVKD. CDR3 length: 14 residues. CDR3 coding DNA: TGTGCCGCTAGGCTCTCGACAGGGAACACTGAAGCTTTCTTT. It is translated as CAARLSTGNTEAFF.

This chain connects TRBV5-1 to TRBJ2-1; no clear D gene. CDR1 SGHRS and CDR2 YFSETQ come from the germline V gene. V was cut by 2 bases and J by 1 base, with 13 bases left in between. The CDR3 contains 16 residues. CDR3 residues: CASSFRDFSSYNEQFF. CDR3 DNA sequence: TGCGCCAGCAGCTTTAGAGACTTCTCATCCTACAATGAGCAGTTCTTC.

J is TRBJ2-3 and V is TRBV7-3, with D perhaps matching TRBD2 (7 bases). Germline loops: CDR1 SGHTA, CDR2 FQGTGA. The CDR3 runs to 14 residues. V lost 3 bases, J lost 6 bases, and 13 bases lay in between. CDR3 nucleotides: TGTGCCAGCAGCTTTGGGGGGGCCTCGGATACGCAGTATTTT. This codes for CASSFGGASDTQYF.

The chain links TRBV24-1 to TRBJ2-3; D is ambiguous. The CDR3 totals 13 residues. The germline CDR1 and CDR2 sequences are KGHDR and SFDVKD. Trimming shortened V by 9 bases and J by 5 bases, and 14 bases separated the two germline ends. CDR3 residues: CATGGTAGDTQYF. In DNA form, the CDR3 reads TGTGCCACCGGCGGAACGGCCGGAGATACGCAGTATTTT.

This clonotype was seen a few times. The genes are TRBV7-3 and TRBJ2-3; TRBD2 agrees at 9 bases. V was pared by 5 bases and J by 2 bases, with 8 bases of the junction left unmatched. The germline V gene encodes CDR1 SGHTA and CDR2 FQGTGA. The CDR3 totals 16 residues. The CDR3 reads CASSRARLAATDTQYF. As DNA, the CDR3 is TGTGCCAGCAGCCGAGCTCGACTAGCGGCCACAGATACGCAGTATTTT. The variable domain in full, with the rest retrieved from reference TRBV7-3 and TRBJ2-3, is GAGVSQTPSNKVTEKGKYVELRCDPISGHTALYWYRQSLGQGPEFLIYFQGTGAADDSGLPNDRFFAVRPEGSVSTLKIQRTERGDSAVYLCASSRARLAATDTQYFGPGTRLTVL.

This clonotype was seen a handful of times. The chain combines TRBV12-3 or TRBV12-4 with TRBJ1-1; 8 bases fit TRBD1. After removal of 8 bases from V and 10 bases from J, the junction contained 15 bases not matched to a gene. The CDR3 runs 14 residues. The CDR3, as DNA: TGTGCCAGCGGCTTGGGACAGGTGAGAGCTGGAGCTTTCTTT. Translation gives CASGLGQVRAGAFF.

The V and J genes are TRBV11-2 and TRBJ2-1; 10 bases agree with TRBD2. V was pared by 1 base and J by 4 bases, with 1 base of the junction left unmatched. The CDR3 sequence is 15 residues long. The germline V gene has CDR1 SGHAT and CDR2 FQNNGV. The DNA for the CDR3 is TGTGCCAGCAGCTTAGTGGGACTAGCGTACAATGAGCAGTTCTTC. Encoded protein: CASSLVGLAYNEQFF.

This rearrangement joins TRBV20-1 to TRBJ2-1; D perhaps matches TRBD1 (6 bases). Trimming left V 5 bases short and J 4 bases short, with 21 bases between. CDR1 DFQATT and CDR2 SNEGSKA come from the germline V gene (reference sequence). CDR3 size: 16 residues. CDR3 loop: CSARVWTAESYNEQFF. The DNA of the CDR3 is TGCAGTGCTCGAGTATGGACAGCTGAATCTTACAATGAGCAGTTCTTC.

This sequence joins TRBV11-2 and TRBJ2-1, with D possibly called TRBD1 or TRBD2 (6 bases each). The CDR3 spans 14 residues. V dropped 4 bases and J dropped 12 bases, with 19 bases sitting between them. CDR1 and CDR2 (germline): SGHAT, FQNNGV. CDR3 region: CASSSPRGPRGQFF. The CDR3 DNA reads TGTGCCAGCAGCTCTCCTCGGGGGCCGAGGGGGCAGTTCTTC.